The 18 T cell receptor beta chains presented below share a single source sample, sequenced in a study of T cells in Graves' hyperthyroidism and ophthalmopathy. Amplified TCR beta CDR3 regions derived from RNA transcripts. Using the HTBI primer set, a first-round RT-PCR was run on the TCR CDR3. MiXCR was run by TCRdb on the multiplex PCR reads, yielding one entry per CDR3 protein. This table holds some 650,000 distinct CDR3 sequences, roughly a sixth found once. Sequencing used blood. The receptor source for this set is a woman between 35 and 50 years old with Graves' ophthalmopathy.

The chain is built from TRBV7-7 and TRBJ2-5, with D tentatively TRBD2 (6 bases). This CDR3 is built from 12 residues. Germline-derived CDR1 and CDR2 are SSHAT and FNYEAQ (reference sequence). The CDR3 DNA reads TGTGCTAGCTGCGGGGACCAAGAGACCCAGTACTTC. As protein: CASCGDQETQYF.

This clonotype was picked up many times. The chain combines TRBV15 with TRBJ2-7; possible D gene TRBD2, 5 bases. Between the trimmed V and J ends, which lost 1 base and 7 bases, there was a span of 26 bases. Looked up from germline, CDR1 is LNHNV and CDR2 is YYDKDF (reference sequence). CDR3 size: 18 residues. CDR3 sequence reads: CATSRALMVAGGLGEQYF. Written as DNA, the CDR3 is TGTGCCACCAGCAGAGCGCTTATGGTAGCTGGAGGATTAGGGGAGCAGTACTTC.

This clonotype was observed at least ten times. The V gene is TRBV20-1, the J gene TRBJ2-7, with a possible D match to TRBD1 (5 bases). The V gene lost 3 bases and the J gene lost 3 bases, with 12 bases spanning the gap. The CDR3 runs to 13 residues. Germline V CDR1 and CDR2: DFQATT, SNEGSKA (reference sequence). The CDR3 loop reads CSARIPDSYEQYF. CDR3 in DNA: TGCAGTGCTAGGATCCCTGACAGCTACGAGCAGTACTTC.

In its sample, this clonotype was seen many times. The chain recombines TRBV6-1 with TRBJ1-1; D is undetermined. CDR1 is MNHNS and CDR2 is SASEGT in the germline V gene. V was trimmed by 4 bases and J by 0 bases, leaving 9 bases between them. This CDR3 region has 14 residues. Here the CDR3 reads CASSVVQMNTEAFF. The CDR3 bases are TGTGCCAGCAGTGTAGTACAAATGAACACTGAAGCTTTCTTT.

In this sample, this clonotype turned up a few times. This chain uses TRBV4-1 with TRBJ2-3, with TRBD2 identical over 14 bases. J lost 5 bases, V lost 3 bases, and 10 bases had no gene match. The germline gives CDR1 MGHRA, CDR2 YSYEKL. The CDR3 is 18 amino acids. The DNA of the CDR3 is TGCGCCAGCAGCCAGGGACTAGCGGGGGCCGGAAGTAGAGATACGCAGTATTTT. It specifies CASSQGLAGAGSRDTQYF.

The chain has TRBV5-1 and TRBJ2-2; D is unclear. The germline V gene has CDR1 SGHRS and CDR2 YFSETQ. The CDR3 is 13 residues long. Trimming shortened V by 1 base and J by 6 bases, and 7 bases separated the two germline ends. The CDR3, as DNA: TGCGCCAGCAGCTTGAAGATCGCCGGGGAGCTGTTTTTT. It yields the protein CASSLKIAGELFF. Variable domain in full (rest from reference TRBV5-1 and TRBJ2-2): KAGVTQTPRYLIKTRGQQVTLSCSPISGHRSVSWYQQTPGQGLQFLFEYFSETQRNKGNFPGRFSGRQFSNSRSEMNVSTLELGDSALYLCASSLKIAGELFFGEGSRLTVL.

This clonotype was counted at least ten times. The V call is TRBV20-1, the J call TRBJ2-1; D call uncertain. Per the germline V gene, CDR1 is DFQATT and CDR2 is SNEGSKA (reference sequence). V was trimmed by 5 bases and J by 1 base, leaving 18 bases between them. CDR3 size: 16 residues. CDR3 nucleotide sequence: TGCAGTGCTCAAGATCCGAACAGCAAATCCTACAATGAGCAGTTCTTC. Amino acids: CSAQDPNSKSYNEQFF.

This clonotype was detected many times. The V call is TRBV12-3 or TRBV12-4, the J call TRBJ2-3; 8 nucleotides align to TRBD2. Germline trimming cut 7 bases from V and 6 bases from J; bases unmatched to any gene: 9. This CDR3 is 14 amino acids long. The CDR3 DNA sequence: TGTGCCAGCAACCCGGGAGGGGCGGGTGATACGCAGTATTTT. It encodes CASNPGGAGDTQYF.

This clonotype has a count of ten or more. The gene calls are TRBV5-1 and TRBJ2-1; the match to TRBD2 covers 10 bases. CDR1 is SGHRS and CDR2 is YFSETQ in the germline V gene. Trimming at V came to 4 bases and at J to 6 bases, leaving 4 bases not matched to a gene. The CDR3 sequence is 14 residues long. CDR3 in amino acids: CASSIAGGSNEQFF. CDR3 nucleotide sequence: TGCGCCAGCAGCATAGCGGGGGGAAGCAATGAGCAGTTCTTC. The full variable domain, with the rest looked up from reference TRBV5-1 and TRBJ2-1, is KAGVTQTPRYLIKTRGQQVTLSCSPISGHRSVSWYQQTPGQGLQFLFEYFSETQRNKGNFPGRFSGRQFSNSRSEMNVSTLELGDSALYLCASSIAGGSNEQFFGPGTRLTVL.

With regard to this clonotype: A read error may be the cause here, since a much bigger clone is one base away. CDR3 sequence (DNA): TGTGCCAGCAGCAGAACAGGGGTAGGTGGCAATCAGTCCCAGCATTTT. Its translation: CASSRTGVGGNQSQHF. This chain joins TRBV5-6 and TRBJ1-5, with 7 bases lining up with TRBD1. This CDR3 is built from 16 residues. Germline loops: CDR1 SGHDT, CDR2 YYEEEE.

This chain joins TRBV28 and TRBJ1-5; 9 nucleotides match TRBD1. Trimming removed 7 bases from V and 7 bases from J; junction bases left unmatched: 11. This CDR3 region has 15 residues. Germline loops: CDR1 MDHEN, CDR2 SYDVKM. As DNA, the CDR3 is TGTGCCAGCACCGAAACAGGGGGCGCCAGGCAGCCCCAGCATTTT. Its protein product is CASTETGGARQPQHF.

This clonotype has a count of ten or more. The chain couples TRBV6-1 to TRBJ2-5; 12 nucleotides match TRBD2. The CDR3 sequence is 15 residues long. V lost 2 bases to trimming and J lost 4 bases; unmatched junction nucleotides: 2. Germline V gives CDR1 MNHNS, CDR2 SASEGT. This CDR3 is CASSELAGGPETQYF. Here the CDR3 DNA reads TGTGCCAGCAGTGAACTAGCGGGGGGGCCAGAGACCCAGTACTTC.

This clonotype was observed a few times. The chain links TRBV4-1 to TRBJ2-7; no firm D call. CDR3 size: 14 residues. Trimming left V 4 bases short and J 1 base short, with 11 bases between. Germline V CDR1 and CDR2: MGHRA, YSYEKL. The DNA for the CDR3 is TGCGCCAGCAGCCCAACGCTAGAATCCTACGAGCAGTACTTC. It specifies CASSPTLESYEQYF.

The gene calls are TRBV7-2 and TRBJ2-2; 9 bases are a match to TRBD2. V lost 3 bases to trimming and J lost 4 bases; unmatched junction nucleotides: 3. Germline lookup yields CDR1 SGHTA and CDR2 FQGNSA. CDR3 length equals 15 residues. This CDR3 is CASSFPSGATGELFF. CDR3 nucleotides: TGTGCCAGCAGCTTTCCTAGCGGGGCCACCGGGGAGCTGTTTTTT.

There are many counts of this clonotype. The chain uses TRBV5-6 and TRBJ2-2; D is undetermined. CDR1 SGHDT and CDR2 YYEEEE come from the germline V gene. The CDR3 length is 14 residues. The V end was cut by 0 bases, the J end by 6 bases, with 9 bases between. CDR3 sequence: CASSLGSFAGELFF. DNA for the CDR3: TGTGCCAGCAGCTTGGGAAGTTTCGCCGGGGAGCTGTTTTTT.

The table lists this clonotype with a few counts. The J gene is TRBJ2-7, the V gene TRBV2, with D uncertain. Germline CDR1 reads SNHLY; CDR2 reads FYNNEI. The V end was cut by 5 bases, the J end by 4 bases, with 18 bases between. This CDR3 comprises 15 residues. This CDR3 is CASSPSGPLIYEQYF. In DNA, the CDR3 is TGTGCCAGCAGTCCTTCCGGGCCTTTGATTTACGAGCAGTACTTC.

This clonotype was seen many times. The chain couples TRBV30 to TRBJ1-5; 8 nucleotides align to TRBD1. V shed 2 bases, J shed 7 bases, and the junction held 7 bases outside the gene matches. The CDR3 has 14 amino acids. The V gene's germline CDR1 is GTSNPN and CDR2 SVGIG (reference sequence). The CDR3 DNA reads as TGTGCCTGGAGTACCGGACAGGGACAGCAGCCCCAGCATTTT. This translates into CAWSTGQGQQPQHF.

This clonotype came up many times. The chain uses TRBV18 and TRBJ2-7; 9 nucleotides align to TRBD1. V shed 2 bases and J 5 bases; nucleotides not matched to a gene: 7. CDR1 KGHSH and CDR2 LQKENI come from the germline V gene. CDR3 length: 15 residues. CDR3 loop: CASSPNRGRLDEQYF. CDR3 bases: TGTGCCAGCTCACCAAACAGGGGGCGCCTAGACGAGCAGTACTTC.